This T cell receptor beta chain comes out of a study of blood T cell repertoires in COVID-19 (dated by TCRdb to 2020 to 2021). Study-level background: Collaborator samples came from the United States, Italy and Spain and covered acute and convalescent phases of COVID-19. Subjects who had been exposed to COVID-19, were actively infected with it, or had recovered from it provided the deeply sampled blood TCRbeta repertoires that made up the dataset. The repertoires were released in a freely available public database intended as a resource for research on the immune response to SARS-CoV-2. The prospective study material was composed of cDNA or gDNA derived from T cells, B-cell-depleted T cells, or PBMCs. Where available, HLA class I and class II types were obtained from metadata supplied by the sample provider rather than from assay-based typing. Samples were obtained from the ongoing ImmuneRACE study (first 160 participants) and from 950 to 1,500 subjects provided by 6 global collaborators. A de-identified subject ID, COVID-19 status, age in years and sex were almost always included in the sample metadata.

A note on this clone: Its target antigen remains unknown. No base quality values were provided; no much bigger clone lies one nucleotide off.

The immunoSEQ Assay, a bias-controlled multiplex PCR, was used to amplify TCRbeta CDR3 regions from genomic DNA. The source study handled its data this way. Within the assay, amplification of reference gene primers was used to estimate how many nucleated cells each sample contained. To quantify the absolute abundance of each unique TCRbeta CDR3 rearrangement, sequence reads were collapsed and filtered. For each sample, productive Simpson clonality was calculated as the square root of Simpson's diversity index over productive rearrangements. TCRdb obtained this table from immuneACCESS and retained in-frame rearrangements with V and J assigned. These tables miss some clones; where compared with another copy, unresolved V genes account for less than half of the shortfall, and the remainder is unexplained. The DNA gave D and trimming, while V, J and clone size come from that table. Across this sample there are about 97,000 clones, with 90% seen only once. Of the sample, about 1.7% falls within the top ten clones.

What the authors observed across the whole study: Clinical and demographic metadata were provided uncurated, with the amount varying by source and participant.

Each collaborating institution followed its own protocols to collect whole blood in K2EDTA tubes. Collaborator samples were shipped for TCRbeta analysis as frozen whole blood, isolated PBMCs, or DNA extracted from either sample type. This TCR was sampled from a man between 60 and 75 years old with acute or convalescent COVID-19. The material sequenced was peripheral blood.

For the CDR3, the sequence is CASSNGVSSYNSPLHF. The sequenced DNA is TGCGCCAGCAGCAACGGTGTGAGCTCCTATAATTCACCCCTCCACTTT. The sequence is built from TRBV5-1 and TRBJ1-6, with an unclear D gene assignment. Reading the germline V gene gives CDR1 SGHRS and CDR2 YFSETQ. V was cut back by 4 bases and J by 0 bases, leaving a gap of 11 bases between them. The CDR3 goes from the cysteine to the phenylalanine over 16 residues. Kept here is only the CDR3 DNA, which spans 48 bases and is read in frame from base 1.